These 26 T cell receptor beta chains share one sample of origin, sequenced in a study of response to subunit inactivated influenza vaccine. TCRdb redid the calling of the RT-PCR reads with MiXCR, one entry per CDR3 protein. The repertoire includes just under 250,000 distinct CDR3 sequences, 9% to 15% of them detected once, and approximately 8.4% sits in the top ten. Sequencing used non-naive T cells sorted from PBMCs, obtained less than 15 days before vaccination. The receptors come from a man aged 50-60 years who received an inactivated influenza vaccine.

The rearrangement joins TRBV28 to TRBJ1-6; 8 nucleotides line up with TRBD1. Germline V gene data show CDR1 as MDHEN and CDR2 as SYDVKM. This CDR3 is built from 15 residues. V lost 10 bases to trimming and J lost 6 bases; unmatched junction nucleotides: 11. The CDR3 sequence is CATFKPGQVNSPLHF. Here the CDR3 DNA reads TGTGCCACCTTTAAACCGGGACAGGTTAATTCACCCCTCCACTTT. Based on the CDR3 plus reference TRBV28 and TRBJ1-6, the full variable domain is DVKVTQSSRYLVKRTGEKVFLECVQDMDHENMFWYRQDPGLGLRLIYFSYDVKMKEKGDIPEGYSVSREKKERFSLILESASTNQTSMYLCATFKPGQVNSPLHFGNGTRLTVT.

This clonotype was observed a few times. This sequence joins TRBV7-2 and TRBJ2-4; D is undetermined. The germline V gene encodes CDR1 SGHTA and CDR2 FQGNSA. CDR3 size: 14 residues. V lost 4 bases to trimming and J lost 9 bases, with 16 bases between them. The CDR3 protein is CASSSRFSRPIQYF. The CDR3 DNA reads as TGTGCCAGCAGCTCCCGTTTTTCACGGCCCATTCAGTACTTC.

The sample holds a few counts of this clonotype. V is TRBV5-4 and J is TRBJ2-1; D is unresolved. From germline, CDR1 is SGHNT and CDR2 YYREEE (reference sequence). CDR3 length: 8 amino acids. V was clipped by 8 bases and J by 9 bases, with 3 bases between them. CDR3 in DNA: TGTGCCAGTGTTGAGCAGTTCTTC. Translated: CASVEQFF.

The CDR3 coding sequence is TGCGCCAGCAGCCAAGTAGACGACAGTGGTAACTATGGCTACACCTTC. It translates to CASSQVDDSGNYGYTF. The genes are TRBV4-1 and TRBJ1-2, with D possibly TRBD1 on 5 matching bases. Germline assignment: CDR1 MGHRA and CDR2 YSYEKL. The CDR3 runs 16 residues. Trimming removed 1 base at V and 1 base at J, with 13 bases between.

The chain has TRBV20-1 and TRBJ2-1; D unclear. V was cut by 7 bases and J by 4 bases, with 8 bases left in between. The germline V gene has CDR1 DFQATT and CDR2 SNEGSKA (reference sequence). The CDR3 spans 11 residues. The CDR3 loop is CSVLEYNEQFF. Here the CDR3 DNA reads TGCAGTGTTTTAGAATACAATGAGCAGTTCTTC.

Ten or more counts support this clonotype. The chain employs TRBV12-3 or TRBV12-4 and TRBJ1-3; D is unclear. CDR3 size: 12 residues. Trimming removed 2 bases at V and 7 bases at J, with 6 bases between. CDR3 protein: CASSLFGNTIYF. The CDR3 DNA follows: TGTGCCAGCAGTTTATTCGGTAACACCATATATTTT.

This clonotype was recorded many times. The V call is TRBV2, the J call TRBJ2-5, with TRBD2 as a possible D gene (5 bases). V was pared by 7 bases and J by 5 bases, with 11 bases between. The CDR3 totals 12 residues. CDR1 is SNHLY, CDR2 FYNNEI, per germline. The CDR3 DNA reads TGTGCCAGCAAAGCCGGCGGGGAGACCCAGTACTTC. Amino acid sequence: CASKAGGETQYF. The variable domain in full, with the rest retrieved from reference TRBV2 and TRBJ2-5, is EPEVTQTPSHQVTQMGQEVILRCVPISNHLYFYWYRQILGQKVEFLVSFYNNEISEKSEIFDDQFSVERPDGSNFTLKIRSTKLEDSAMYFCASKAGGETQYFGPGTRLLVL.

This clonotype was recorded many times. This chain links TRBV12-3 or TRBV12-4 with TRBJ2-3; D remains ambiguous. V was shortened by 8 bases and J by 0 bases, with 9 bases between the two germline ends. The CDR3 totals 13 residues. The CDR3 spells CASDNLSTDTQYF. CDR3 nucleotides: TGTGCCAGCGACAATCTTAGCACAGATACGCAGTATTTT.

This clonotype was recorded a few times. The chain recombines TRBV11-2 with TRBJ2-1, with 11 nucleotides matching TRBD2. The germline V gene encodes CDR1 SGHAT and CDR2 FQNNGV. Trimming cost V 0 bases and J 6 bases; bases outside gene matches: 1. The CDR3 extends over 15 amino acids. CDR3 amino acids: CASSLELAGVNEQFF. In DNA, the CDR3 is TGTGCCAGCAGCTTAGAACTAGCGGGGGTCAATGAGCAGTTCTTC.

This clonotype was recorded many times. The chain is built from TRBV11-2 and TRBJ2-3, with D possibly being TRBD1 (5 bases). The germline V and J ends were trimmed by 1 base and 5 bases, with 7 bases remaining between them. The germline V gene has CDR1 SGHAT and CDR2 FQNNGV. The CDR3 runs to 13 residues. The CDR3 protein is CASSLGGLDTQYF. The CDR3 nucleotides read TGTGCCAGCAGCTTAGGGGGCCTAGATACGCAGTATTTT.

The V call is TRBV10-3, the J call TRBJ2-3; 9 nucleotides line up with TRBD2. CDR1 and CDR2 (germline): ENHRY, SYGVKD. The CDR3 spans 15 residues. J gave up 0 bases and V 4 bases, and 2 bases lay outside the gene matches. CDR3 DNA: TGTGCCATCAGTGGACTAGCGGAAAGCACAGATACGCAGTATTTT. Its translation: CAISGLAESTDTQYF.

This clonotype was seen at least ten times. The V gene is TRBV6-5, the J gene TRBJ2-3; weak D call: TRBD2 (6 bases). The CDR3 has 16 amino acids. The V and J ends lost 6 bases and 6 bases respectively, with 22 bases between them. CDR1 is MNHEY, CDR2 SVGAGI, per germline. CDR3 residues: CASSHSGLAGSDTQYF. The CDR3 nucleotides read TGTGCCAGCAGCCACTCGGGACTTGCGGGATCGGATACGCAGTATTTT.

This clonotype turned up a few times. CDR3 in DNA: TGTGCCAGCAGCCAAGAAATTTACTTCGGGACAGGGTATGGCAACACCATATATTTT. Protein: CASSQEIYFGTGYGNTIYF. The V call is TRBV4-2, the J call TRBJ1-3; 9 nucleotides line up with TRBD1. Germline loops: CDR1 LGHNA, CDR2 YNFKEQ. This CDR3 has 19 residues. Germline trimming cut 0 bases from V and 7 bases from J; bases unmatched to any gene: 16.

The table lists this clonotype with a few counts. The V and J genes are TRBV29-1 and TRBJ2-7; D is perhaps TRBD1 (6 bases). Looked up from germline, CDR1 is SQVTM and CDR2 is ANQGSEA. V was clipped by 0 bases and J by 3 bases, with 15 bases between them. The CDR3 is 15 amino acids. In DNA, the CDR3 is TGCAGCGTTGAAGAGAGGGGGAGCCAGGACTACGAGCAGTACTTC. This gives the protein CSVEERGSQDYEQYF.

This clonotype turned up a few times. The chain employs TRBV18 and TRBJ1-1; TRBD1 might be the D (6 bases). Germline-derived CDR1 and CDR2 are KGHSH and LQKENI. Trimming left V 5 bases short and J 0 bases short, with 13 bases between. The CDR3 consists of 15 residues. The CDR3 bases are TGTGCCAGCTCAACAAAACAGGGAATGAACACTGAAGCTTTCTTT. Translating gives CASSTKQGMNTEAFF.

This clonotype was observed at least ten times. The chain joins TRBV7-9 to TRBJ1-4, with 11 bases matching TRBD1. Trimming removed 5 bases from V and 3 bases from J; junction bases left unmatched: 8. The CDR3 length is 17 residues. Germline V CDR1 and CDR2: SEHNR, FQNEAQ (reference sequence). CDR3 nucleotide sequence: TGTGCCAGCAGCCTCTGGACAGGGGGCAGGGCTAATGAAAAACTGTTTTTT. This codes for CASSLWTGGRANEKLFF.

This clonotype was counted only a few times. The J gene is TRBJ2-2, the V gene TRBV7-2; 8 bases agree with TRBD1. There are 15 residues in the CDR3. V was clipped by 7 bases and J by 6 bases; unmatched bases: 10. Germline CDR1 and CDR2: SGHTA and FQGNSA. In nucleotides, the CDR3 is TGTGCCAGCACCTCCACGCAGGGGGCAGCCGGGGAGCTGTTTTTT. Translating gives CASTSTQGAAGELFF.

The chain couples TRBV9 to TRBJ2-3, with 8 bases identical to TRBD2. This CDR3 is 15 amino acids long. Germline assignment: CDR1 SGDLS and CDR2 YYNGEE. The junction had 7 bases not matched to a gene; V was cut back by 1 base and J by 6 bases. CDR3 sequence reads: CASSVLGGRMDTQYF. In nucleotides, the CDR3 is TGTGCCAGCAGCGTATTAGGCGGGAGGATGGATACGCAGTATTTT.

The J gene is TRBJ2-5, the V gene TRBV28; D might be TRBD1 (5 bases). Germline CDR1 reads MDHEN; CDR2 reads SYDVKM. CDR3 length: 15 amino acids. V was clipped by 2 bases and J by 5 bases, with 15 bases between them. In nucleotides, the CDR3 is TGTGCCAGCAGTTTAGGGCCAGGCAGGGCTGAGACCCAGTACTTC. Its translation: CASSLGPGRAETQYF.

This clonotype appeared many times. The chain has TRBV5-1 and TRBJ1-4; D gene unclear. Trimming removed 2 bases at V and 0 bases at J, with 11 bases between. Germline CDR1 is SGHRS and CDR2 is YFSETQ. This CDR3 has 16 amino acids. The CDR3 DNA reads TGCGCCAGCAGCTTCGGGCAGTATGCAACTAATGAAAAACTGTTTTTT. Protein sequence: CASSFGQYATNEKLFF.

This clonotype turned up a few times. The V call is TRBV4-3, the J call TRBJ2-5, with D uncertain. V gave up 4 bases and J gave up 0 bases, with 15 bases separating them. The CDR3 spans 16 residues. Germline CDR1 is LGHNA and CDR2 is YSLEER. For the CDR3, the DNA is TGCGCCAGCAGCCCTGGGAAGTTGGCGGACCAAGAGACCCAGTACTTC. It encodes CASSPGKLADQETQYF.

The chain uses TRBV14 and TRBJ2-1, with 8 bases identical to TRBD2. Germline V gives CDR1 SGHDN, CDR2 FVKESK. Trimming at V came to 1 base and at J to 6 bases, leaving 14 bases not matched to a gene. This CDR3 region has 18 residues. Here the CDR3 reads CASSQGGPGLVLFNEQFF. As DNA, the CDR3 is TGTGCCAGCAGCCAAGGGGGACCGGGACTAGTTCTATTCAATGAGCAGTTCTTC. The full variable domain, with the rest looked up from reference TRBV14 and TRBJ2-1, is EAGVTQFPSHSVIEKGQTVTLRCDPISGHDNLYWYRRVMGKEIKFLLHFVKESKQDESGMPNNRFLAERTGGTYSTLKVQPAELEDSGVYFCASSQGGPGLVLFNEQFFGPGTRLTVL.

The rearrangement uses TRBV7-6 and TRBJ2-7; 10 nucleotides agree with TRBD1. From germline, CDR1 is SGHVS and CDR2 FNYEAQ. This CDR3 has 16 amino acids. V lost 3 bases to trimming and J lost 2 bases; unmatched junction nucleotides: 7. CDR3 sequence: CASSFSSGTGAYEQYF. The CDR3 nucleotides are TGTGCCAGCAGCTTCAGTAGTGGGACAGGGGCCTACGAGCAGTACTTC.

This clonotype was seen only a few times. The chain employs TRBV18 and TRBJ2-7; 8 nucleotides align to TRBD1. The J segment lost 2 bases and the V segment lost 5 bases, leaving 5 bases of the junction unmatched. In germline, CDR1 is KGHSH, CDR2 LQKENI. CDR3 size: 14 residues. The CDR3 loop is CASSAGQGTYEQYF. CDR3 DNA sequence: TGTGCCAGCTCAGCTGGACAGGGAACCTACGAGCAGTACTTC.

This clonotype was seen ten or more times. CDR3 nucleotide sequence: TGCAGCGTTGCGGAACGGGGGGTCGGAGAGACCCAGTACTTC. As protein: CSVAERGVGETQYF. The genes are TRBV29-1 and TRBJ2-5, with 7 bases matching TRBD2. This CDR3 has 14 residues. After removal of 4 bases from V and 4 bases from J, the junction contained 9 bases not matched to a gene. The germline CDR1 and CDR2 sequences are SQVTM and ANQGSEA.

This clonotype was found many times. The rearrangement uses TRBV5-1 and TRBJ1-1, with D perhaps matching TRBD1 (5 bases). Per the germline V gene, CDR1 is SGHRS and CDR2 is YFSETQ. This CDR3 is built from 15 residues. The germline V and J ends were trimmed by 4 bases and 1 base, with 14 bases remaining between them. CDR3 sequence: CASSALQARNTEAFF. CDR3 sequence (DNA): TGCGCCAGCAGCGCATTACAGGCCCGGAACACTGAAGCTTTCTTT.